This T cell receptor (beta chain) was found in a study of blood T cell repertoires in COVID-19 (dated by TCRdb to the early 2020s). With regard to the full study: Samples from collaborators originated in the United States, Italy and Spain and spanned both the acute and convalescent phases of COVID-19. The material from the prospective study consisted of cDNA or gDNA derived from T cells, B-cell-depleted T cells, or PBMCs. The dataset comprised deeply sampled blood TCRbeta repertoires from subjects exposed to, actively infected with, or recovered from COVID-19. The repertoires were released in a freely available public database meant as a resource for research on the immune response to SARS-CoV-2. The samples were drawn from two sources: the first 160 participants of the ongoing ImmuneRACE study, and over 1,000 subjects contributed by 6 global collaborators. A de-identified subject ID, COVID-19 status, age in years and sex were almost always included in the sample metadata. HLA class I and class II types, where available, came from metadata supplied by the sample provider rather than from assay-based typing.

About this clone itself: Its antigen is not yet known. Base qualities are not provided; no much larger clone lies one nucleotide away.

General study outcomes and caveats: The amount of clinical and demographic metadata varied by source and participant and was provided uncurated.

Its CDR3 holds 15 amino acids, cysteine through phenylalanine. Of all the DNA, just the CDR3 is kept, 45 bases in frame from base 1. Sequences MNHEY (CDR1) and SMNVEV (CDR2) are obtained from the germline V gene (reference sequence). The junction carries 13 bases between V and J, which are trimmed by 6 bases and 2 bases respectively. The collaborating institutions used their own protocols to collect whole blood in K2EDTA tubes. For TCRbeta analysis, collaborator samples were shipped as frozen whole blood, as isolated PBMCs, or as DNA extracted from either sample type. TCRbeta CDR3 regions were amplified from genomic DNA using the immunoSEQ Assay, a bias-controlled multiplex PCR. Per the original workflow: The number of nucleated cells in each sample was estimated from the amplification of reference gene primers within the assay. To quantify the absolute abundance of each unique TCRbeta CDR3 rearrangement, sequence reads were collapsed and filtered. For each sample, productive Simpson clonality was calculated by taking the square root of Simpson's diversity index across productive rearrangements. TCRdb took over this immuneACCESS table, retaining in-frame rearrangements with V and J assigned. Such tables are incomplete; in checked studies, under half of the missing clones stem from an unresolved V gene, and the remainder is unexplained. V and J calls and clone size are as listed in that table; D and trimming were resolved from the DNA. The sample includes approximately 120,000 clones, with more than 70% observed a single time. The ten largest clones add up to 1% to 1.5% of the sample.

Here the chain combines TRBV27 and TRBJ2-2; the D gene is perhaps TRBD1, on 6 matching bases. The sample consisted of peripheral blood. The receptor comes from a woman aged 80 or older with acute or convalescent COVID-19. The CDR3 amino acid sequence is: CASSRDTFNTGELFF. Read as DNA, the sequence is TGTGCCAGCAGCCGGGACACCTTTAACACCGGGGAGCTGTTTTTT.